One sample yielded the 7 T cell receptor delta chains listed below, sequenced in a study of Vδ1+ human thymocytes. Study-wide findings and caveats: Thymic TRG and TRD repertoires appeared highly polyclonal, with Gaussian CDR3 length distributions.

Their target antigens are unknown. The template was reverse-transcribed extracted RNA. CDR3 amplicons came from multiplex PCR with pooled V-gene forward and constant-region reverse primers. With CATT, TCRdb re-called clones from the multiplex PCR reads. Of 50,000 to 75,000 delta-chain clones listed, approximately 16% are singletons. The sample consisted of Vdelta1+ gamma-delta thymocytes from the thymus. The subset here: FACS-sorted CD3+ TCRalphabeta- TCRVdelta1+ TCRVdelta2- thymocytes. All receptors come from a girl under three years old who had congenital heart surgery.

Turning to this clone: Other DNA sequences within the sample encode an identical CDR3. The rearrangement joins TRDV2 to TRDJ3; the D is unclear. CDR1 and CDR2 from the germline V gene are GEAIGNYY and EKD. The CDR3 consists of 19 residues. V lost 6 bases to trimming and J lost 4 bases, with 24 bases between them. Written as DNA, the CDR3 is TGTGCCTGTTATCCGTATAACGAGGGCAGCTCTTGGGACACCCGACAGATGTTTTTC. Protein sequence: CACYPYNEGSSWDTRQMFF.

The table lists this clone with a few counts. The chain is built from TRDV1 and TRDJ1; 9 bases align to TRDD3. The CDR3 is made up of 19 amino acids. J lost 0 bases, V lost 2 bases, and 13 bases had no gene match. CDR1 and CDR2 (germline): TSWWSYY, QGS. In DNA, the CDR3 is TGTGCTCTTGGGGAATGCACCCCGGGGATACGACTGTACACCGATAAACTCATCTTT. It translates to CALGECTPGIRLYTDKLIF.

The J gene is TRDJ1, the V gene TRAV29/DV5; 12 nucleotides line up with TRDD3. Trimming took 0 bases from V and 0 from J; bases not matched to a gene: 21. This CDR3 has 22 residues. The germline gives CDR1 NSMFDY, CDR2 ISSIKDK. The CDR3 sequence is CAASAFLFGAFTGGYYTDKLIF. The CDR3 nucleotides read TGTGCAGCAAGCGCGTTCCTCTTCGGAGCCTTTACTGGGGGATACTACACCGATAAACTCATCTTT.

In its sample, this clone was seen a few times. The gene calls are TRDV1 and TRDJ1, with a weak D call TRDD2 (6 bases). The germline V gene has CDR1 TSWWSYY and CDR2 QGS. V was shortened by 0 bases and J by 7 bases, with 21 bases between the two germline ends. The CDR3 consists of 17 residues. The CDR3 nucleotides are TGTGCTCTTGGGGAACTCTCCTACCCATCTCGAACTCTTAAACTCATCTTT. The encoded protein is CALGELSYPSRTLKLIF.

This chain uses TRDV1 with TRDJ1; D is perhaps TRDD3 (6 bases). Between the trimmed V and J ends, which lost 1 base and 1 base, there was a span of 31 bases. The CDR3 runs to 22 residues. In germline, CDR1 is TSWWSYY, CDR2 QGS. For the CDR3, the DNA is TGTGCTCTTGGGGAACCAGATGTCCCGAAGAGATACGCGAGTCCCATCACCGATAAACTCATCTTT. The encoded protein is CALGEPDVPKRYASPITDKLIF.

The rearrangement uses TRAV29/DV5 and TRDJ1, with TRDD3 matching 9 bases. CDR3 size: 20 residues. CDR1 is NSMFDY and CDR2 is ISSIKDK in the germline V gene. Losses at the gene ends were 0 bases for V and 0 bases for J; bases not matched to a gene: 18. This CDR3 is CAASGIPTGVGDMYTDKLIF. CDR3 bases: TGTGCAGCAAGCGGCATTCCTACGGGCGTGGGGGATATGTACACCGATAAACTCATCTTT.

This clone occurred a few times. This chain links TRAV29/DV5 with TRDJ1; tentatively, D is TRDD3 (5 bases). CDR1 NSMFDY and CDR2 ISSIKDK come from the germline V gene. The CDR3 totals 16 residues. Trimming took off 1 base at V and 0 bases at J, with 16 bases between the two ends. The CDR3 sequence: CAASSGLGQYTDKLIF. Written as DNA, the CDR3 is TGTGCAGCAAGCTCCGGGCTGGGCCAGTACACCGATAAACTCATCTTT.